The rows below give T cell receptor beta chains drawn from one sample of a study of blood T cell repertoires in COVID-19. Some clones are missing from TCRdb's copy, which holds only in-frame ones; the method was immunoSEQ multiplex PCR. The sample holds some 110,000 clones; around 84% are singletons and the top ten take less than 1.5%. Sequenced input: peripheral blood. The receptors here all came from a man aged 35 to 55 with acute or convalescent COVID-19. CDR3s include the opening cysteine and the closing phenylalanine or tryptophan. The order of the fields is J gene, D gene, clone size, V gene, CDR3 DNA, CDR3 protein. D genes are given only for firm matches. Expanded clones are given a class, and other clones once, few, many or no size at all.

j_gene: TRBJ2-3; d_gene: TRBD2; abundance: -; v_gene: TRBV6-5; CDR3nt: TGTGCCAGCAGTTCCGGACTAGCGCCAGATACGCAGTATTTT; CDR3aa: CASSSGLAPDTQYF
j_gene: TRBJ2-6; d_gene: -; abundance: -; v_gene: TRBV3-1/TRBV3-2; CDR3nt: TGTGCCAGCAGCGGGCCAGGCTCTGGGGCCAACGTCCTGACTTTC; CDR3aa: CASSGPGSGANVLTF
j_gene: TRBJ2-7; d_gene: TRBD2; abundance: -; v_gene: TRBV11-3; CDR3nt: TGTGCCAGCAGCCCGGGGGGAGGACTATTGGGAACCTACGAGCAGTACTTC; CDR3aa: CASSPGGGLLGTYEQYF
j_gene: TRBJ1-6; d_gene: -; abundance: few; v_gene: TRBV30; CDR3nt: TGTGCCTGGAATAGGGTCGGGGTCCAAAATTCACCCCTCCACTTT; CDR3aa: CAWNRVGVQNSPLHF
j_gene: TRBJ2-5; d_gene: -; abundance: -; v_gene: TRBV9; CDR3nt: TGTGCCAGCAGCACCCTGGAGGGGGCAATGGAGACCCAGTACTTC; CDR3aa: CASSTLEGAMETQYF
j_gene: TRBJ2-5; d_gene: -; abundance: -; v_gene: TRBV29-1; CDR3nt: TGCAGCGTTGATCCTCAGTCCCAAGAGACCCAGTACTTC; CDR3aa: CSVDPQSQETQYF
j_gene: TRBJ2-2; d_gene: -; abundance: -; v_gene: TRBV28; CDR3nt: TGTGCCAGCAGTTTCTGGCGACAGAACACCGGGGAGCTGTTTTTT; CDR3aa: CASSFWRQNTGELFF
j_gene: TRBJ1-2; d_gene: -; abundance: -; v_gene: TRBV7-2; CDR3nt: TGTGCCAGCAAAGAGGCCCCAGTTACCAACTATGGCTACACCTTC; CDR3aa: CASKEAPVTNYGYTF
j_gene: TRBJ1-1; d_gene: TRBD1; abundance: -; v_gene: TRBV6-2/TRBV6-3; CDR3nt: TGTGCCAGCAGTTTCGGGACAGGGGTGGCGAACACTGAAGCTTTCTTT; CDR3aa: CASSFGTGVANTEAFF
j_gene: TRBJ2-1; d_gene: -; abundance: -; v_gene: TRBV7-2; CDR3nt: TGTGCCAGCAGCCCAAACCCCGGCCAGCGGTGGAGGAGCAATGAGCAGTTCTTC; CDR3aa: CASSPNPGQRWRSNEQFF
j_gene: TRBJ1-5; d_gene: TRBD1; abundance: once; v_gene: TRBV6-5; CDR3nt: TGTGCCAGCAGTCCGGACAGGAATCAGCCCCAGCATTTT; CDR3aa: CASSPDRNQPQHF
j_gene: TRBJ1-3; d_gene: TRBD1; abundance: -; v_gene: TRBV28; CDR3nt: TGTGCCAGCAGCCCCACAGGGGGCGGGAGGGGAAACACCATATATTTT; CDR3aa: CASSPTGGGRGNTIYF
j_gene: TRBJ1-6; d_gene: -; abundance: once; v_gene: TRBV6-1; CDR3nt: TGTGCCAGCAGTGAAATTCGCTTGCACAGGCCTAATTCACCCCTCCACTTT; CDR3aa: CASSEIRLHRPNSPLHF
j_gene: TRBJ1-2; d_gene: -; abundance: -; v_gene: TRBV28; CDR3nt: TGTGCCAGCAGTTTTGGCAGGGTTGGCTACACCTTC; CDR3aa: CASSFGRVGYTF
j_gene: TRBJ2-5; d_gene: TRBD1; abundance: -; v_gene: TRBV2; CDR3nt: TGTGCCAGCAGTTTAACGACAGGGGGAGAGACCCAGTACTTC; CDR3aa: CASSLTTGGETQYF
j_gene: TRBJ1-3; d_gene: -; abundance: -; v_gene: TRBV15; CDR3nt: TGTGCCACCAGCAGACTACAGGGCCTCTCTGGAAACACCATATATTTT; CDR3aa: CATSRLQGLSGNTIYF
j_gene: TRBJ1-2; d_gene: TRBD1; abundance: -; v_gene: TRBV30; CDR3nt: TGTGCCTGGAGACGACAGGGACAACGCTATGGCTACACCTTC; CDR3aa: CAWRRQGQRYGYTF
j_gene: TRBJ1-2; d_gene: TRBD1; abundance: -; v_gene: TRBV18; CDR3nt: TGTGCCAGCTCACCCGGACAGGCGTTATGGCGCTACACCTTC; CDR3aa: CASSPGQALWRYTF
j_gene: TRBJ2-7; d_gene: -; abundance: -; v_gene: TRBV2; CDR3nt: TGTGCCAGCAGGGGCCTACCAAGCTCCTACGAGCAGTACTTC; CDR3aa: CASRGLPSSYEQYF
j_gene: TRBJ1-5; d_gene: -; abundance: -; v_gene: TRBV28; CDR3nt: TGTGCCAGCAGTTCCCCCCTCCCGGCGAGGAATCAGCCCCAGCATTTT; CDR3aa: CASSSPLPARNQPQHF
j_gene: TRBJ2-7; d_gene: -; abundance: -; v_gene: TRBV18; CDR3nt: TGTGCCAGCTCACCACTAACACACTACGAGCAGTACTTC; CDR3aa: CASSPLTHYEQYF
j_gene: TRBJ2-1; d_gene: TRBD2; abundance: -; v_gene: TRBV11-2; CDR3nt: TGTGCCAGCAGCTGGACTAGCGGGAATGTCAATGAGCAGTTCTTC; CDR3aa: CASSWTSGNVNEQFF
j_gene: TRBJ1-2; d_gene: TRBD1; abundance: -; v_gene: TRBV6-4; CDR3nt: TGTGCCAGCAGAAGGGCAGGGGGGAACTATGGCTACACCTTC; CDR3aa: CASRRAGGNYGYTF
j_gene: TRBJ1-5; d_gene: -; abundance: few; v_gene: TRBV6-5; CDR3nt: TGTGCCAGCAGATCCGCTCAGGGGTGGAATCAGCCCCAGCATTTT; CDR3aa: CASRSAQGWNQPQHF
j_gene: TRBJ2-3; d_gene: TRBD2; abundance: few; v_gene: TRBV19; CDR3nt: TGTGCCAGCACCTGGGGACTAGTAATGTATTTT; CDR3aa: CASTWGLVMYF
j_gene: TRBJ2-1; d_gene: TRBD2; abundance: -; v_gene: TRBV6-6; CDR3nt: TGTGCCAGCAGGACTAGCGGGATAAATGAGCAGTTCTTC; CDR3aa: CASRTSGINEQFF
j_gene: TRBJ1-2; d_gene: TRBD1; abundance: -; v_gene: TRBV3-1/TRBV3-2; CDR3nt: TGTGCCAGCAGCCGCCGACAGGGGGCTGGGGGCTACACCTTC; CDR3aa: CASSRRQGAGGYTF
j_gene: TRBJ1-5; d_gene: TRBD1; abundance: -; v_gene: TRBV28; CDR3nt: TGTGCCAGCAGTTTACCCCTCCGGAGGGGGCCCGATCAGCCCCAGCATTTT; CDR3aa: CASSLPLRRGPDQPQHF
j_gene: TRBJ2-2; d_gene: -; abundance: -; v_gene: TRBV28; CDR3nt: TGTGCCAGCAGTCGACTTAGCGTTACCGGGGAGCTGTTTTTT; CDR3aa: CASSRLSVTGELFF
j_gene: TRBJ2-5; d_gene: -; abundance: few; v_gene: TRBV5-1; CDR3nt: TGCGCCAGCAGCCCCTCCCCTACCTCACAAGAGACCCAGTACTTC; CDR3aa: CASSPSPTSQETQYF
j_gene: TRBJ2-3; d_gene: -; abundance: -; v_gene: TRBV7-6; CDR3nt: TGTGCCAGCAGCTTGTTGGGACTTCCCACAGATACGCAGTATTTT; CDR3aa: CASSLLGLPTDTQYF
j_gene: TRBJ1-3; d_gene: TRBD1; abundance: -; v_gene: TRBV4-2; CDR3nt: TGTGCCAGCAGCCCCCGACAGGGGAGGTTGGGTGGAAACACCATATATTTT; CDR3aa: CASSPRQGRLGGNTIYF
j_gene: TRBJ2-7; d_gene: TRBD2; abundance: -; v_gene: TRBV7-2; CDR3nt: TGTGCCAGCAGCCCCGCCGGTCAGCGGGGCGGCTACGAGCAGTACTTC; CDR3aa: CASSPAGQRGGYEQYF
j_gene: TRBJ2-1; d_gene: -; abundance: -; v_gene: TRBV19; CDR3nt: TGTGCCAGTAGTAGTACAGGGACCTCCTACAATGAGCAGTTCTTC; CDR3aa: CASSSTGTSYNEQFF
j_gene: TRBJ2-7; d_gene: TRBD2; abundance: -; v_gene: TRBV6-5; CDR3nt: TGTGCCAGCAGTTACTCGCGGAGCGGGAGAATCGAGCAGTACTTC; CDR3aa: CASSYSRSGRIEQYF
j_gene: TRBJ2-2; d_gene: -; abundance: few; v_gene: TRBV19; CDR3nt: TGTGCCAGTAGTTGGAGTACCGGGGAGCTGTTTTTT; CDR3aa: CASSWSTGELFF
j_gene: TRBJ1-5; d_gene: TRBD1; abundance: -; v_gene: TRBV30; CDR3nt: TGTGCCTGGAGTCGGACAGGAAATCAGCCCCAGCATTTT; CDR3aa: CAWSRTGNQPQHF
j_gene: TRBJ1-3; d_gene: -; abundance: -; v_gene: TRBV21-1; CDR3nt: TGTGCCAGCAGCCCCAGGGAGGGGCCCTCTGGAAACACCATATATTTT; CDR3aa: CASSPREGPSGNTIYF
j_gene: TRBJ2-7; d_gene: TRBD1; abundance: -; v_gene: TRBV6-4; CDR3nt: TGTGCCAGCAGTGAGCTGCCAGGGGGATCCTACGAGCAGTACTTC; CDR3aa: CASSELPGGSYEQYF
j_gene: TRBJ1-3; d_gene: -; abundance: -; v_gene: TRBV3-1/TRBV3-2; CDR3nt: TGTGCCAGCAGCACAGTAGGCTCTGCGGGCAGGAGCACCATATATTTT; CDR3aa: CASSTVGSAGRSTIYF
j_gene: TRBJ1-3; d_gene: -; abundance: -; v_gene: TRBV9; CDR3nt: TGTGCCAGCAGCGTAGCGACACCTGGAAACACCATATATTTT; CDR3aa: CASSVATPGNTIYF
j_gene: TRBJ2-5; d_gene: -; abundance: -; v_gene: TRBV6-2/TRBV6-3; CDR3nt: TGTGCCAGCAGCCAAATGAAGGGGGGGGCGTTGGAGACCCAGTACTTC; CDR3aa: CASSQMKGGALETQYF
j_gene: TRBJ2-2; d_gene: -; abundance: -; v_gene: TRBV5-1; CDR3nt: TGCGCCAGCAGCCCCGCCCGCTACGCGAACACCGGGGAGCTGTTTTTT; CDR3aa: CASSPARYANTGELFF
j_gene: TRBJ1-3; d_gene: TRBD1; abundance: -; v_gene: TRBV13; CDR3nt: TGTGCCAGCAGGGCATCCCGGGACAGGGTACGAAACACCATATATTTT; CDR3aa: CASRASRDRVRNTIYF
j_gene: TRBJ1-2; d_gene: TRBD1; abundance: -; v_gene: TRBV4-2; CDR3nt: TGTGCCAGCAGCCACCGGACAGGGGGCGAGGATGGCTACACCTTC; CDR3aa: CASSHRTGGEDGYTF
j_gene: TRBJ2-3; d_gene: -; abundance: -; v_gene: TRBV6-5; CDR3nt: TGTGCCAGCAGCTACGTGGGCCAAGGCCCCACAGATACGCAGTATTTT; CDR3aa: CASSYVGQGPTDTQYF
j_gene: TRBJ2-7; d_gene: TRBD2; abundance: -; v_gene: TRBV23-1; CDR3nt: TGCGCCAGCAGCCCAATCAGGCGGGGGGCCGCCTACGAGCAGTACTTC; CDR3aa: CASSPIRRGAAYEQYF
j_gene: TRBJ2-3; d_gene: TRBD2; abundance: -; v_gene: TRBV29-1; CDR3nt: TGCAGCCCAAGACTAGCGGGATACGGAGATACGCAGTATTTT; CDR3aa: CSPRLAGYGDTQYF
j_gene: TRBJ2-3; d_gene: TRBD2; abundance: -; v_gene: TRBV7-3; CDR3nt: TGTGCCAGCAGCCCCCCCCCTACTAGCGGGGGGGCCCTTTGCACAGATACGCAGTATTTT; CDR3aa: CASSPPPTSGGALCTDTQYF
j_gene: TRBJ1-2; d_gene: TRBD1; abundance: -; v_gene: TRBV5-1; CDR3nt: TGCGCCAGCAGCATGGGACAGGGGAGTGGCTACACCTTC; CDR3aa: CASSMGQGSGYTF
j_gene: TRBJ2-3; d_gene: -; abundance: -; v_gene: TRBV6-4; CDR3nt: TGTGCCGGCCCCCTCAGGACCGGGACAACTAGCACAGATACGCAGTATTTT; CDR3aa: CAGPLRTGTTSTDTQYF
j_gene: TRBJ2-7; d_gene: -; abundance: once; v_gene: TRBV6-1; CDR3nt: TGTGCCAGCAGTGAAGCTGACAGACTTTACGAGCAGTACTTC; CDR3aa: CASSEADRLYEQYF
j_gene: TRBJ2-7; d_gene: TRBD2; abundance: few; v_gene: TRBV3-1/TRBV3-2; CDR3nt: TGTGCCAGCAGCCAAGATCTGGGACTAGCGTTCGTTAAGCAGTACTTC; CDR3aa: CASSQDLGLAFVKQYF
j_gene: TRBJ2-3; d_gene: -; abundance: -; v_gene: TRBV5-1; CDR3nt: TGCGCCAGCAGCGGAGGAGACTATGATACGCAGTATTTT; CDR3aa: CASSGGDYDTQYF
j_gene: TRBJ2-1; d_gene: -; abundance: -; v_gene: TRBV4-2; CDR3nt: TGTGCCAGCAGCCAAGACAATCGGGGTGAGCAGTTCTTC; CDR3aa: CASSQDNRGEQFF